The 32 T cell receptor beta chains below all came from one sample that was sequenced in a study. TCRdb analysed the RT-PCR reads with MiXCR anew, one entry per CDR3 protein. Of 650,000 to 800,000 distinct CDR3 sequences in the sample, approximately 14% were seen once. The sample was memory CD4+ T cells from blood. The origin of the receptors is a female donor in good health, serving as a healthy control.

This clonotype has only a few counts. V usage is TRBV5-1 and J usage is TRBJ2-5, with 11 bases fitting TRBD1. CDR3 length: 17 residues. Germline V gene lookup returns CDR1 SGHRS and CDR2 YFSETQ. V lost 4 bases and J lost 5; bases outside the gene matches: 13. The CDR3 coding sequence is TGCGCCAGCAGCAGGGGGACAGGGGGATACCGTGGGGAGACCCAGTACTTC. Protein product: CASSRGTGGYRGETQYF.

The rearrangement links TRBV19 to TRBJ1-1, with 9 bases lining up with TRBD1. Per the germline V gene, CDR1 is LNHDA and CDR2 is SQIVND (reference sequence). The CDR3 consists of 16 residues. Trimming took 3 bases from V and 6 from J; bases not matched to a gene: 11. CDR3 in amino acids: CASSIGTGFLGAEAFF. The CDR3 bases are TGTGCCAGTAGTATCGGGACAGGGTTTCTGGGAGCTGAAGCTTTCTTT.

This clonotype was seen just once. Given a much more abundant clone one base away, this may be a read error. A read error is likely, as this CDR3 ends without the conserved phenylalanine or tryptophan. V gene TRBV6-5 combines with J gene TRBJ2-7, with D possibly TRBD1 on 6 matching bases. Per germline, CDR1 MNHEY and CDR2 SVGAGI. The CDR3 has 11 amino acids. Deletions cut 8 bases from V and 3 bases from J, with 8 bases between. The CDR3 DNA sequence: TGTGCCAGCGGACAGCTCTACGAGCAGTACCTC. Protein sequence: CASGQLYEQYL.

V is TRBV10-3 and J is TRBJ2-1; no definite D call. The CDR3 is 12 residues long. V dropped 5 bases and J dropped 5 bases, with 7 bases sitting between them. CDR1 ENHRY and CDR2 SYGVKD come from the germline V gene. CDR3 sequence (DNA): TGTGCCATCAGTATGAGAGACAATGAGCAGTTCTTC. It encodes CAISMRDNEQFF.

The rearrangement links TRBV5-1 to TRBJ2-3; 11 nucleotides match TRBD2. This CDR3 comprises 16 residues. The germline CDR1 and CDR2 sequences are SGHRS and YFSETQ. V was pared by 4 bases and J by 5 bases, with 9 bases of the junction left unmatched. The CDR3 reads CASSLLTSGSGDTQYF. DNA of the CDR3: TGCGCCAGCAGCCTGTTAACTAGCGGGAGTGGAGATACGCAGTATTTT.

The rearrangement joins TRBV29-1 to TRBJ1-1; TRBD1 might be the D (6 bases). The CDR3 contains 16 residues. Trimming removed 1 base at V and 2 bases at J, with 17 bases between. Germline CDR1 and CDR2: SQVTM and ANQGSEA. For the CDR3, the DNA is TGCAGCGTTGAAGTGGGCGGGGGCAGACTAAACACTGAAGCTTTCTTT. The encoded protein is CSVEVGGGRLNTEAFF.

The rearrangement uses TRBV3-1 and TRBJ2-5; 7 nucleotides agree with TRBD2. The germline V gene encodes CDR1 LGHDT and CDR2 YNNKEL (reference sequence). The CDR3 runs 17 residues. The V segment lost 0 bases and the J segment 2 bases; nucleotides outside the gene matches: 9. CDR3 sequence (DNA): TGTGCCAGCAGCCAAGATCATCTGGGACTACCTCAAGAGACCCAGTACTTC. It codes for CASSQDHLGLPQETQYF.

This clonotype came up many times. The chain links TRBV9 to TRBJ2-7; the match to TRBD2 covers 10 bases. Germline V gives CDR1 SGDLS, CDR2 YYNGEE. There are 15 residues in the CDR3. The junction had 3 bases not matched to a gene; V was cut back by 0 bases and J by 3 bases. CDR3 amino acids: CASSVAPSGSYEQYF. The CDR3 coding sequence is TGTGCCAGCAGCGTAGCCCCTAGCGGGAGCTACGAGCAGTACTTC.

The chain links TRBV12-3 or TRBV12-4 to TRBJ1-2; D is ambiguous. The V and J ends lost 2 bases and 2 bases respectively, with 6 bases between them. This CDR3 comprises 13 residues. CDR3 DNA: TGTGCCAGCAGTTTAAATGGGAACTATGGCTACACCTTC. It specifies CASSLNGNYGYTF.

V and J are TRBV20-1 and TRBJ1-1; D remains ambiguous. The CDR3 extends over 15 amino acids. Germline V CDR1 and CDR2: DFQATT, SNEGSKA (reference sequence). V was shortened by 0 bases and J by 4 bases, with 15 bases between the two germline ends. CDR3 nucleotides: TGCAGTGCTAGAGACGGGGTAAAGATTTCCACTGAAGCTTTCTTT. As protein: CSARDGVKISTEAFF.

A few counts support this clonotype. The chain is built from TRBV7-2 and TRBJ2-7; D call uncertain. The CDR3 covers 14 residues. The germline gives CDR1 SGHTA, CDR2 FQGNSA. Trimming left V 8 bases short and J 2 bases short, with 16 bases between. CDR3 protein: CASLLPGHTYEQYF. CDR3 nucleotides: TGTGCCAGCTTACTCCCAGGCCATACCTACGAGCAGTACTTC. The full variable domain, in which reference TRBV7-2 and TRBJ2-7 provide the parts outside the CDR3, is GAGVSQSPSNKVTEKGKDVELRCDPISGHTALYWYRQSLGQGLEFLIYFQGNSAPDKSGLPSDRFSAERTGGSVSTLTIQRTQQEDSAVYLCASLLPGHTYEQYFGPGTRLTVT.

This clonotype was seen a handful of times. The V and J genes are TRBV4-3 and TRBJ1-3; no firm D call. Per germline, CDR1 LGHNA and CDR2 YSLEER. The V end was cut by 4 bases, the J end by 0 bases, with 10 bases between. This CDR3 region has 15 residues. CDR3 nucleotide sequence: TGCGCCAGCAGCCCATTATTACTCTCTGGAAACACCATATATTTT. This encodes CASSPLLLSGNTIYF.

The genes are TRBV20-1 and TRBJ2-5, with a weak D call TRBD2 (6 bases). CDR3 size: 12 residues. Germline CDR1 and CDR2: DFQATT and SNEGSKA (reference sequence). Here the CDR3 DNA reads TGCAGCTGTGGGACTGATCAAGAGACCCAGTACTTC. Residues: CSCGTDQETQYF.

This clonotype has ten or more counts. The V call is TRBV4-3, the J call TRBJ2-7; TRBD1 agrees at 9 bases. The CDR3 consists of 18 residues. Germline CDR1 LGHNA, CDR2 YSLEER. The junction had 16 bases not matched to a gene; V was cut back by 4 bases and J by 3 bases. In DNA form, the CDR3 reads TGCGCCAGCAGCCTATTACTGCCGGGACAGGGTGAGGGCTACGAGCAGTACTTC. As protein: CASSLLLPGQGEGYEQYF.

This clonotype was picked up a small number of times. The chain carries TRBV5-1 and TRBJ2-3; 8 bases are shared with TRBD1. Germline loops: CDR1 SGHRS, CDR2 YFSETQ. With V trimmed by 3 bases and J by 3 bases, 9 bases remained unmatched. The CDR3 consists of 16 residues. Here the CDR3 reads CASSWGNRGVTDTQYF. The CDR3 DNA is TGCGCCAGCAGCTGGGGCAACAGGGGGGTAACAGATACGCAGTATTTT.

The chain has TRBV18 and TRBJ2-7; D might be TRBD1 (6 bases). The CDR3 is 15 residues long. Trimming left V 0 bases short and J 3 bases short, with 12 bases between. Per germline, CDR1 KGHSH and CDR2 LQKENI. CDR3 DNA sequence: TGTGCCAGCTCACCACCCCGGGACACGAACTACGAGCAGTACTTC. Its translation is CASSPPRDTNYEQYF.

V and J are TRBV14 and TRBJ2-5, with 8 bases aligning to TRBD1. This CDR3 has 15 residues. V shed 3 bases and J 5 bases; nucleotides not matched to a gene: 8. Germline V lookup: CDR1 SGHDN, CDR2 FVKESK. The CDR3 DNA reads TGTGCCAGCAGCCATCGGACAGGGTGGGCGGAGACCCAGTACTTC. Encoded protein: CASSHRTGWAETQYF.

This clonotype was seen more than once but under ten times. The chain uses TRBV3-1 and TRBJ2-3; no definite D call. This CDR3 is 14 amino acids long. Trimming removed 0 bases from V and 4 bases from J, with 8 bases in between. Looked up from germline, CDR1 is LGHDT and CDR2 is YNNKEL (reference sequence). Here the CDR3 DNA reads TGTGCCAGCAGCCAAGACGCGTGGGCAGATACGCAGTATTTT. It specifies CASSQDAWADTQYF.

This chain links TRBV6-6 with TRBJ2-7; 9 bases match TRBD1. The CDR3 covers 15 residues. V gave up 2 bases and J gave up 7 bases; unmatched junction bases: 9. The V gene's germline CDR1 is MNHNY and CDR2 SVGAGI (reference sequence). The DNA of the CDR3 is TGTGCCAGCAGTTACCCGACCGGGACAGGGCGGGAGCAGTACTTC. Translation: CASSYPTGTGREQYF.

Notes on this clonotype: This could be a read error, since a much larger clone is one nucleotide away. The chain joins TRBV11-2 to TRBJ2-2; the D gene is possibly TRBD2 (5 bases). This CDR3 contains 15 residues. Germline loops: CDR1 SGHAT, CDR2 FQNNGV. V was trimmed by 2 bases and J by 9 bases, leaving 16 bases between them. DNA of the CDR3: TGTGCCAGCAGCTTACAGGCCGGTAGCGCCAGGGAGCTGTTTTTT. Its translation: CASSLQAGSARELFF.

J is TRBJ2-7 and V is TRBV20-1; D is perhaps TRBD2 (5 bases). The germline V gene encodes CDR1 DFQATT and CDR2 SNEGSKA (reference sequence). The CDR3 covers 14 residues. V lost 0 bases and J lost 2, with 11 bases in between. The CDR3 reads CSARDEGRPYEQYF. CDR3 nucleotide sequence: TGCAGTGCTAGAGATGAGGGTCGGCCCTACGAGCAGTACTTC.

The gene calls are TRBV5-4 and TRBJ2-3, with 7 bases that match TRBD1. This CDR3 contains 16 residues. The trim removed 2 bases at V and 4 bases at J, leaving 10 bases unmatched. The V gene's germline CDR1 is SGHNT and CDR2 YYREEE (reference sequence). CDR3 in amino acids: CASSLLTGLGADTQYF. The CDR3 coding sequence is TGTGCCAGCAGCTTACTGACAGGGTTAGGCGCAGATACGCAGTATTTT.

The chain joins TRBV4-3 to TRBJ2-6; D remains ambiguous. Germline V gene sequence: CDR1 LGHNA, CDR2 YSLEER. Trimming cost V 8 bases and J 1 base, with 3 bases left between them. The CDR3 spans 12 residues. The CDR3 DNA is TGCGCCAGCGATTCTGGGGCCAACGTCCTGACTTTC. This gives the protein CASDSGANVLTF.

This clonotype was observed a handful of times. The CDR3 DNA follows: TGTGCCAGCAGCGTAGTTGGCAGCCAAGGGCCCCCTCCGTTCTTC. Protein sequence: CASSVVGSQGPPPFF. The chain recombines TRBV9 with TRBJ2-1; D remains ambiguous. Per germline, CDR1 SGDLS and CDR2 YYNGEE. This CDR3 has 15 residues. The V end lost 0 bases, the J end lost 15 bases, and 22 bases lay between the germline ends.

In this sample, this clonotype turned up many times. V usage is TRBV2 and J usage is TRBJ2-1; 7 bases align to TRBD2. The V segment lost 8 bases and the J segment 0 bases; nucleotides outside the gene matches: 7. The CDR3 consists of 15 residues. CDR1 SNHLY and CDR2 FYNNEI come from the germline V gene. In DNA, the CDR3 is TGTGCCAGCGTTAGCGGGTCGAGCTCCTACAATGAGCAGTTCTTC. Translating it yields CASVSGSSSYNEQFF.

This clonotype showed up just a few times. This chain links TRBV29-1 with TRBJ2-1, with 10 bases aligning to TRBD1. The J segment lost 8 bases and the V segment lost 0 bases, leaving 10 bases of the junction unmatched. This CDR3 comprises 16 residues. Germline V CDR1 and CDR2: SQVTM, ANQGSEA. CDR3 sequence: CSVEDSPGQGRYEQFF. The CDR3 bases are TGCAGCGTTGAAGATTCTCCGGGACAGGGGCGATATGAGCAGTTCTTC.

The chain couples TRBV27 to TRBJ2-1, with TRBD2 identical over 7 bases. With V trimmed by 9 bases and J by 6 bases, 11 bases remained unmatched. This CDR3 is 14 amino acids long. Germline assignment: CDR1 MNHEY and CDR2 SMNVEV (reference sequence). CDR3 sequence: CASTPRAGVNEQFF. The CDR3 region has the DNA TGTGCCAGTACCCCAAGGGCGGGAGTCAATGAGCAGTTCTTC.

This clonotype was counted at least ten times. The CDR3 DNA follows: TGTGCCACCAGCAGACCTCGGGGAGAGGTCCACGAGCAGTACTTC. It translates to CATSRPRGEVHEQYF. The chain employs TRBV15 and TRBJ2-7; maybe TRBD2 (5 bases). Trimming cost V 2 bases and J 5 bases, with 16 bases left between them. Germline CDR1 LNHNV, CDR2 YYDKDF (reference sequence). The CDR3 sequence is 15 residues long.

The chain joins TRBV4-1 to TRBJ1-2; a weak D match, TRBD1 (6 bases). Germline CDR1 and CDR2: MGHRA and YSYEKL. Trimming stripped 4 bases from V and 5 bases from J, with 14 bases between. The CDR3 length is 14 residues. This CDR3 is CASSPPGQIYGYTF. The CDR3 DNA sequence: TGCGCCAGCAGCCCCCCCGGACAGATTTATGGCTACACCTTC.

This clonotype was observed many times. The chain joins TRBV20-1 to TRBJ1-1, with D perhaps TRBD1 (6 bases). Germline-derived CDR1 and CDR2 are DFQATT and SNEGSKA (reference sequence). V lost 5 bases and J lost 1, with 11 bases in between. This CDR3 is 13 amino acids long. CDR3 loop: CSAVGHQNTEAFF. The CDR3 DNA reads as TGCAGTGCTGTGGGACACCAGAACACTGAAGCTTTCTTT.

V is TRBV19 and J is TRBJ2-1; the D call may be TRBD1 or TRBD2 (5 bases each). Looked up from germline, CDR1 is LNHDA and CDR2 is SQIVND (reference sequence). Between the trimmed V and J ends, which lost 5 bases and 7 bases, there was a span of 18 bases. The CDR3 has 15 amino acids. The CDR3 region has the DNA TGTGCCAGTAGTGGAGGACCGGGACGAGAAAATGAGCAGTTCTTC. Translation: CASSGGPGRENEQFF.

This clonotype was observed a few times. The chain is built from TRBV7-9 and TRBJ2-5; 16 bases fit TRBD2. Germline V CDR1 and CDR2: SEHNR, FQNEAQ (reference sequence). V dropped 1 base and J dropped 5; count of bases not matched to a gene: 7. The CDR3 loop spans 18 amino acids. The CDR3 loop reads CASSLDAGTSGGAETQYF. CDR3 coding DNA: TGTGCCAGCAGCTTAGATGCCGGGACTAGCGGGGGGGCTGAGACCCAGTACTTC. The entire variable domain, with the rest obtained from reference TRBV7-9 and TRBJ2-5, is as follows: DTGVSQNPRHKITKRGQNVTFRCDPISEHNRLYWYRQTLGQGPEFLTYFQNEAQLEKSRLLSDRFSAERPKGSFSTLEIQRTEQGDSAMYLCASSLDAGTSGGAETQYFGPGTRLLVL.